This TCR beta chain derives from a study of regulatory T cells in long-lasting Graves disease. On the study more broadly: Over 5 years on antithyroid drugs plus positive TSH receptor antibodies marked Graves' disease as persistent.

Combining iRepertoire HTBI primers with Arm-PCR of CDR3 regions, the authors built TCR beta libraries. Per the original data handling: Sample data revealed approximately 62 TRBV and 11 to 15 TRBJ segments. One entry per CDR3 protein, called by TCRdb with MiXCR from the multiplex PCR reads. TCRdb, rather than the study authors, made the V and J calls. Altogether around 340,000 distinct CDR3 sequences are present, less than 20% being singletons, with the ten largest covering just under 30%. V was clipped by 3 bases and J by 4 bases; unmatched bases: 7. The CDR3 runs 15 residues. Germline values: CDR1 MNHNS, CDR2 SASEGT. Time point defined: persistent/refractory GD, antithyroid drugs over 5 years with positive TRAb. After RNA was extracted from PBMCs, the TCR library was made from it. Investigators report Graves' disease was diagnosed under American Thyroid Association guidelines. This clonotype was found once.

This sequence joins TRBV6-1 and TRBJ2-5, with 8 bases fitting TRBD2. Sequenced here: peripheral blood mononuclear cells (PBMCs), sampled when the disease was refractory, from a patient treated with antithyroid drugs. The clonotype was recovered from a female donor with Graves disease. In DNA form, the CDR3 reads TGTGCCAGCAGTGATCTGAGAAGCGGGGGAGAGACCCAGTACTTC. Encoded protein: CASSDLRSGGETQYF.